This TCR beta chain was sequenced in a study of blood T cell repertoires in COVID-19. Study in general: Acute-phase and convalescent COVID-19 samples originated in the United States, Italy and Spain.

The data were produced by immunoSEQ multiplex PCR, yet TCRdb's version contains in-frame clones alone and is incomplete. This sample carries 59,000 or so clones, around 80% of them seen once, and the ten largest clones take 3.5%. The CDR3 has 15 amino acids. V lost 0 bases, J lost 3 bases, and 3 bases stayed unmatched. Germline assignment: CDR1 SGHTA and CDR2 FQGNSA. Sequenced input: peripheral blood. V is TRBV7-2 and J is TRBJ1-2; 8 nucleotides agree with TRBD1. This receptor was taken from a man aged 60 to 75 with acute or convalescent COVID-19. This CDR3 is CASSLAPGGYYGYTF. The DNA for the CDR3 is TGTGCCAGCAGCTTAGCCCCAGGGGGCTACTATGGCTACACCTTC.